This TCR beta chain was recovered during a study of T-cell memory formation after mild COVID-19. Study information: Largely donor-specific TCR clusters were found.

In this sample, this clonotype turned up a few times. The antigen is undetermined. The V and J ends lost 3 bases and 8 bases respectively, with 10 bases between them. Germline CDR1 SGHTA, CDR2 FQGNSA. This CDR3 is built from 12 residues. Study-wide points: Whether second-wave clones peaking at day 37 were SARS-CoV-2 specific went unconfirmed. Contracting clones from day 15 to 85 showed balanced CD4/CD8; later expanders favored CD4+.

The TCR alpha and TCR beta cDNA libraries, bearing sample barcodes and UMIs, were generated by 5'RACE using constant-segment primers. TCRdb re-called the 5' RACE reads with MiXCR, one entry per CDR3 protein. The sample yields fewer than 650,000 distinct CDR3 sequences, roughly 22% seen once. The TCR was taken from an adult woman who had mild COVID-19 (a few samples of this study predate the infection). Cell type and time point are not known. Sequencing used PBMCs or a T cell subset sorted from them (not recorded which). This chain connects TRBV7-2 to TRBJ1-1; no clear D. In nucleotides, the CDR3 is TGTGCCAGCAGCTTGGAGGTGGGGGAAGCTTTCTTT. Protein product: CASSLEVGEAFF.